The clone carrying this T cell receptor beta chain showed up just once. Germline V gene data show CDR1 as SGHDN and CDR2 as FVKESK. V lost 4 bases and J 4 bases, leaving 11 bases between the germline ends. CDR3 size: 15 residues. The data belong to a study of blood T cell repertoires in COVID-19. Study-level background: Samples came from the United States, Italy and Spain, spanning acute and convalescent COVID-19. From T cells, B-cell-depleted T cells, or PBMCs came the material, which was cDNA or gDNA.

In the original workflow: Scientists estimated how many nucleated cells there were by amplifying reference gene primers. The protocol was immunoSEQ multiplex PCR, while the TCRdb copy is restricted to in-frame clones and leaves out a portion. Clone size and the V and J calls come from that table; the DNA yielded D and trimming. The data contain 40,000 to 60,000 clones, 90% of them seen just once; the ten biggest clones take up about 3.8%. The source material was peripheral blood. The chain combines TRBV14 with TRBJ1-6, with D unresolved. This sequence originates from a human donor in a cohort sampled during active COVID-19. CDR3 in amino acids: CASSPAGLYNSPLHF. The CDR3 DNA follows: TGTGCCAGCAGCCCAGCAGGACTGTATAATTCACCCCTCCACTTT.